These 15 T cell receptor beta chains came from one sample sequenced in a study of OX40 agonist ivuxolimab in advanced cancers. The method was immunoSEQ multiplex PCR; TCRdb's version includes in-frame clones alone and lacks a portion of them. This sample yields tens of thousands of clones, of which approximately 94% are seen a single time; 15% to 18% belongs to the top ten. Specimen: CD4+ or CD8+ T cells sorted from blood, collected in a trial of the OX40 agonist ivuxolimab. These receptors came from an adult with an advanced solid tumor such as melanoma, head and neck, liver or kidney cancer.

The gene calls are TRBV9 and TRBJ2-2, with D perhaps TRBD2 (6 bases). V lost 3 bases to trimming and J lost 4 bases, with 16 bases between them. The CDR3 consists of 16 residues. Germline-derived CDR1 and CDR2 are SGDLS and YYNGEE. The CDR3 here is CASSGRDPSGTGELFF. In DNA form, the CDR3 reads TGTGCCAGCAGCGGGAGGGACCCCTCGGGCACCGGGGAGCTGTTTTTT.

V gene TRBV28 combines with J gene TRBJ2-7; tentatively, D is TRBD1 or TRBD2 (5 bases each). Trimming pared 7 bases from V and 2 bases from J, leaving 15 bases between. CDR3 length: 14 residues. From germline, CDR1 is MDHEN and CDR2 SYDVKM. CDR3 nucleotides: TGTGCCAGCAACACCGGGACGGGGACCTACGAGCAGTACTTC. The encoded protein is CASNTGTGTYEQYF.

The chain links TRBV29-1 to TRBJ1-2, with 7 bases aligning to TRBD1. The ends lost 2 bases at V and 8 bases at J; junction bases unmatched: 14. CDR3 length equals 15 residues. Germline CDR1 SQVTM, CDR2 ANQGSEA. CDR3 protein: CSVESLGNRGNGYTF. For the CDR3, the DNA is TGCAGCGTTGAATCCTTAGGAAACAGGGGCAACGGCTACACCTTC.

The chain combines TRBV19 with TRBJ2-5, with a weak D call TRBD1 (6 bases). Trimming took 6 bases from V and 5 from J, leaving 10 bases between them. Per germline, CDR1 LNHDA and CDR2 SQIVND (reference sequence). The CDR3 covers 12 residues. CDR3 residues: CASSSGEETQYF. The CDR3 DNA follows: TGTGCCAGTAGCTCAGGGGAGGAGACCCAGTACTTC.

V usage is TRBV27 and J usage is TRBJ2-7; TRBD2 is a possible D gene (5 bases). Trimming took off 2 bases at V and 3 bases at J, with 11 bases between the two ends. The CDR3 has 14 residues. Germline lookup yields CDR1 MNHEY and CDR2 SMNVEV (reference sequence). The CDR3 nucleotides read TGTGCCAGCAGTTTAGAGGGAGCTCACTACGAGCAGTACTTC. This encodes CASSLEGAHYEQYF.

The chain is built from TRBV28 and TRBJ2-2; D is undetermined. V lost 3 bases to trimming and J lost 6 bases, with 2 bases between them. CDR3 length: 11 residues. Germline V gene sequence: CDR1 MDHEN, CDR2 SYDVKM. CDR3 loop: CASSFPGELFF. CDR3 nucleotide sequence: TGTGCCAGCAGTTTCCCCGGGGAGCTGTTTTTT.

This rearrangement joins TRBV4-3 to TRBJ2-5, with D possibly matching TRBD2 (5 bases). CDR3 length: 15 amino acids. The V gene lost 0 bases and the J gene lost 2 bases, with 10 bases spanning the gap. Per the germline V gene, CDR1 is LGHNA and CDR2 is YSLEER. The CDR3 DNA reads TGCGCCAGCAGCCAAGATCAAGCGGTTCAAGAGACCCAGTACTTC. Protein product: CASSQDQAVQETQYF.

This clone was observed a handful of times. This chain uses TRBV25-1 with TRBJ1-5, with D possibly being TRBD1 (6 bases). The CDR3 spans 16 residues. Trimming removed 3 bases at V and 3 bases at J, with 15 bases between. Germline assignment: CDR1 MGHDK and CDR2 SYGVNS. The CDR3 DNA reads TGTGCCAGCAGTGATCTCCAGGACAGCCCCAATCAGCCCCAGCATTTT. Its translation is CASSDLQDSPNQPQHF.

This clone was detected only once. The chain recombines TRBV4-1 with TRBJ2-7; D possibly matches TRBD1 or TRBD2 (6 bases each). The V gene's germline CDR1 is MGHRA and CDR2 YSYEKL. The CDR3 extends over 18 amino acids. Between the trimmed V and J ends, which lost 0 bases and 0 bases, there was a span of 18 bases. CDR3 loop: CASSQEASPGGLSYEQYF. The CDR3 nucleotides read TGCGCCAGCAGCCAAGAGGCCTCACCCGGGGGCCTCTCCTACGAGCAGTACTTC.

The chain links TRBV5-6 to TRBJ1-5; D unresolved. The CDR3 length is 18 residues. The V gene's germline CDR1 is SGHDT and CDR2 YYEEEE. The V end was cut by 0 bases, the J end by 0 bases, with 16 bases between. The chain's CDR3 is CASSLAPRQAYSNQPQHF. The CDR3 DNA is TGTGCCAGCAGCTTGGCCCCTCGGCAGGCATATAGCAATCAGCCCCAGCATTTT.

This clone was seen a single time. The V call is TRBV7-8, the J call TRBJ1-4, with 7 bases identical to TRBD1. V lost 5 bases and J lost 7; bases outside the gene matches: 7. The length of the CDR3 is 14 residues. CDR1 and CDR2 from the germline V gene are SGHVS and FQNEAQ. This CDR3 is CASSVTGTGEKLFF. The DNA of the CDR3 is TGTGCCAGCAGCGTGACAGGGACGGGTGAAAAACTGTTTTTT.

The V gene is TRBV27, the J gene TRBJ1-2, with D maybe TRBD1 (5 bases). The germline V gene has CDR1 MNHEY and CDR2 SMNVEV (reference sequence). V lost 6 bases and J lost 9, with 17 bases in between. The CDR3 is 13 amino acids. CDR3 protein: CASRLGHLGRYTF. DNA for the CDR3: TGTGCCAGCAGACTAGGACACTTAGGCCGCTACACCTTC.

The V and J genes are TRBV6-1 and TRBJ2-1; no firm D call. With 5 bases removed from V and 3 bases from J, the gap between germline ends came to 11 bases. CDR1 is MNHNS and CDR2 is SASEGT in the germline V gene. This CDR3 has 14 amino acids. This CDR3 is CASSFPGFYNEQFF. The CDR3 coding sequence is TGTGCCAGCAGTTTTCCGGGCTTCTACAATGAGCAGTTCTTC.

DNA of the CDR3: TGTGCCAGCAGTTTGGGGACAGTCGGCACTGAAGCTTTCTTT. Its translation is CASSLGTVGTEAFF. J is TRBJ1-1 and V is TRBV28; 7 positions match TRBD1. After removal of 3 bases from V and 4 bases from J, the junction contained 5 bases not matched to a gene. CDR3 length: 14 amino acids. Germline V gene lookup returns CDR1 MDHEN and CDR2 SYDVKM.

V is TRBV5-6 and J is TRBJ2-1, with 9 bases matching TRBD2. Germline-derived CDR1 and CDR2 are SGHDT and YYEEEE. The CDR3 spans 13 residues. Trimming took 5 bases from V and 11 from J; bases not matched to a gene: 8. For the CDR3, the DNA is TGTGCCAGCAGGACAGCGGGAGGACCCAAGCAGTTCTTC. Translating it yields CASRTAGGPKQFF.